The rows below give T cell receptor beta chains drawn from one sample of a study of control samples from healthy donors and cancer patients. Using immunoSEQ multiplex PCR, the repertoire was profiled, and TCRdb retains in-frame clones only, with some absent. Of some 250,000 clones listed, approximately 80% are singletons. The sample consisted of PBMCs. The origin of the receptors is a woman in her sixties or seventies with lung cancer. Each CDR3 is given with its conserved first and last residue. The D gene is left open where the match is weak. The size entry is marked missing in some rows and otherwise reads once, few, many or a size class.

cdr3_aa,cdr3_nt,j_call,v_call,d_call,clone_size,cdr3_length
CASSPNMKQFF,TGTGCCAGCAGCCCGAACATGAAGCAGTTCTTC,TRBJ2-1,TRBV7-8,.,.,11
CASSGEAGRPLHF,TGCGCCAGCAGTGGGGAGGCAGGGAGGCCCCTCCACTTT,TRBJ1-6,TRBV10-2,.,.,13
CASSVGQGPQPQHF,TGTGCCAGCAGTGTAGGCCAGGGTCCCCAGCCCCAGCATTTT,TRBJ1-5,TRBV2,.,few,14
CASSSYPRGQGEQFF,TGTGCCAGCAGTTCTTACCCCAGGGGGCAGGGTGAGCAGTTCTTC,TRBJ2-1,TRBV2,TRBD1,.,15
CASSTDSTKNYGYTF,TGTGCCAGCAGTACCGACTCTACCAAAAACTATGGCTACACCTTC,TRBJ1-2,TRBV28,.,.,15
CASSQSGTQETQYF,TGCGCCAGCAGCCAGTCTGGGACCCAAGAGACCCAGTACTTC,TRBJ2-5,TRBV4-1,.,.,14
CASSIGTVMNTEAFF,TGTGCCAGTAGTATAGGAACAGTCATGAACACTGAAGCTTTCTTT,TRBJ1-1,TRBV19,.,.,15
CASSIGLRTDTQYF,TGTGCCAGTAGTATAGGGCTTCGCACAGATACGCAGTATTTT,TRBJ2-3,TRBV19,.,.,14
CASSVRVTFTANVLTF,TGTGCCAGCAGTGTACGAGTCACCTTTACCGCCAACGTCCTGACTTTC,TRBJ2-6,TRBV6-1,.,.,16
CASTYTPERSNEQFF,TGTGCCAGCACCTACACCCCCGAGAGGTCGAATGAGCAGTTCTTC,TRBJ2-1,TRBV6-5,.,.,15
CAWRGQGKTQYF,TGTGCCTGGAGAGGACAGGGGAAGACCCAGTACTTC,TRBJ2-5,TRBV30,TRBD1,.,12
CASSENSRSNEKLFF,TGTGCCAGCAGTGAAAATTCCAGATCTAATGAAAAACTGTTTTTT,TRBJ1-4,TRBV2,.,.,15
CASRPQGLVHEQFF,TGCGCCAGCAGACCACAGGGTCTTGTCCATGAGCAGTTCTTC,TRBJ2-1,TRBV5-1,.,once,14
CASSAGTDNEQFF,TGCGCCAGCAGCGCCGGAACTGACAATGAGCAGTTCTTC,TRBJ2-1,TRBV5-1,.,.,13
CASSIQAGRTDTQYF,TGTGCCAGTAGTATACAGGCAGGGAGGACAGATACGCAGTATTTT,TRBJ2-3,TRBV19,.,.,15
CASSIGGTGRYNEQFF,TGTGCCAGTAGTATCGGTGGGACAGGGCGATACAATGAGCAGTTCTTC,TRBJ2-1,TRBV19,TRBD1,.,16
CASSPGTGYNEQFF,TGTGCCAGCAGTCCCGGGACCGGTTACAATGAGCAGTTCTTC,TRBJ2-1,TRBV6-5,.,.,14
CASSWDRGDEQFF,TGCGCCAGCAGTTGGGACAGGGGCGATGAGCAGTTCTTC,TRBJ2-1,TRBV5-1,TRBD1,.,13
CASSLDRPNTEAFF,TGCGCCAGCAGCTTGGACAGACCGAACACTGAAGCTTTCTTT,TRBJ1-1,TRBV5-1,.,few,14
CASWETPHKGTEAFF,TGTGCCAGTTGGGAGACGCCTCATAAGGGCACTGAAGCTTTCTTT,TRBJ1-1,TRBV28,.,.,15
CASSEGVRADTQYF,TGTGCCAGCAGTGAGGGCGTCAGGGCGGATACGCAGTATTTT,TRBJ2-3,TRBV2,.,.,14
CASSPQVAGTGELFF,TGTGCCAGCAGTCCTCAAGTAGCGGGCACCGGGGAGCTGTTTTTT,TRBJ2-2,TRBV2,TRBD2,.,15
CASRDSGRGSYNEQFF,TGTGCCAGCAGGGATAGCGGGAGAGGATCCTACAATGAGCAGTTCTTC,TRBJ2-1,TRBV28,TRBD2,.,16
CAWSDRADQPQHF,TGTGCCTGGAGTGACAGGGCCGATCAGCCCCAGCATTTT,TRBJ1-5,TRBV30,.,few,13
CASSQVGGGLYEQYF,TGTGCCAGCAGCCAAGTTGGCGGGGGGCTCTACGAGCAGTACTTC,TRBJ2-7,TRBV3-1/TRBV3-2,TRBD2,.,15
CASSLVSGQMYEQYF,TGTGCCAGCAGCTTGGTATCAGGTCAAATGTACGAGCAGTACTTC,TRBJ2-7,TRBV5-4,.,.,15
CASSLTVETQYF,TGCGCCAGCAGTTTAACAGTAGAGACCCAGTACTTC,TRBJ2-5,TRBV10-2,.,.,12
CASSDRVDYGYTF,TGTGCCAGCAGTGACAGGGTAGACTATGGCTACACCTTC,TRBJ1-2,TRBV6-1,.,few,13
CASRLETGYGYTF,TGTGCCAGCAGGTTAGAGACAGGCTATGGCTACACCTTC,TRBJ1-2,TRBV2,.,.,13
CASSQTVNYGYTF,TGTGCCAGCAGCCAGACAGTTAACTATGGCTACACCTTC,TRBJ1-2,TRBV5-7,.,.,13
CASSRAHGSSYEQYF,TGTGCCAGCAGCCGAGCACACGGGAGCTCCTACGAGCAGTACTTC,TRBJ2-7,TRBV5-4,.,.,15
CASSLTNYGYTF,TGTGCCAGCAGTTTAACCAACTATGGCTACACCTTC,TRBJ1-2,TRBV12-3/TRBV12-4,.,.,12
CASSLMAGQNTGELFF,TGTGCCAGCAGCTTGATGGCAGGGCAGAACACCGGGGAGCTGTTTTTT,TRBJ2-2,TRBV7-6,.,.,16
CASSLGQTHYGYTF,TGCGCCAGCAGCTTGGGACAGACCCACTATGGCTACACCTTC,TRBJ1-2,TRBV5-1,.,.,14
CASGGTGGTDTQYF,TGTGCCAGCGGCGGGACAGGGGGCACAGATACGCAGTATTTT,TRBJ2-3,TRBV6-5,TRBD1,.,14
CASSSGGTQYF,TGTGCCAGCAGCTCAGGTGGGACCCAGTACTTC,TRBJ2-5,TRBV4-2,.,.,11
CASGTGQPNEKLFF,TGCGCCAGCGGGACTGGACAGCCGAATGAAAAACTGTTTTTT,TRBJ1-4,TRBV5-1,.,.,14
CSVEHPSTGELFF,TGCAGCGTTGAACATCCCTCCACCGGGGAGCTGTTTTTT,TRBJ2-2,TRBV29-1,.,.,13
CASRREGESTDTQYF,TGTGCTAGTAGAAGGGAAGGCGAGTCCACAGATACGCAGTATTTT,TRBJ2-3,TRBV12-5,.,.,15
CAWEGGARETQYF,TGTGCCTGGGAAGGGGGGGCCCGAGAGACCCAGTACTTC,TRBJ2-5,TRBV30,.,.,13
CASSLFRYEQYF,TGTGCCAGCTCCCTGTTCCGCTACGAGCAGTACTTC,TRBJ2-7,TRBV28,.,.,12
CASSEYRQGTEAFF,TGTGCCAGCAGTGAATATCGACAGGGCACTGAAGCTTTCTTT,TRBJ1-1,TRBV2,TRBD1,once,14
CASSLTGSTEAFF,TGTGCCAGCAGCTTAACGGGAAGCACTGAAGCTTTCTTT,TRBJ1-1,TRBV7-3,.,.,13
CASSLGTGIHYEQYF,TGTGCCAGCAGCTTAGGGACAGGGATCCACTACGAGCAGTACTTC,TRBJ2-7,TRBV7-3,TRBD1,once,15
CASSPAGGPPGELFF,TGCGCCAGCAGTCCGGCGGGGGGCCCGCCCGGGGAGCTGTTTTTT,TRBJ2-2,TRBV5-1,TRBD2,.,15
CASSQETENNSPLHF,TGTGCCAGCAGCCAAGAGACCGAAAATAATTCACCCCTCCACTTT,TRBJ1-6,TRBV4-2,.,.,15
CASSLGDSDTEAFF,TGCGCCAGCAGCTTGGGGGACAGTGACACTGAAGCTTTCTTT,TRBJ1-1,TRBV5-1,TRBD1,.,14
CASSLAGGKNEKLFF,TGCGCCAGCAGCTTGGCAGGGGGCAAGAACGAAAAACTGTTTTTT,TRBJ1-4,TRBV5-1,TRBD1,.,15
CASSPNGQGAHEQYF,TGCGCCAGCAGCCCTAACGGACAGGGGGCCCACGAGCAGTACTTC,TRBJ2-7,TRBV5-1,TRBD1,.,15
CASSYSYRQNEQYF,TGTGCCAGCAGTTACTCATACCGGCAAAACGAGCAGTACTTC,TRBJ2-7,TRBV6-5,.,.,14
CASSYSVDGSGYTF,TGTGCCAGCAGTTACTCAGTCGACGGGTCTGGCTACACCTTC,TRBJ1-2,TRBV6-2/TRBV6-3,.,.,14
CASSLELVNTEAFF,TGCGCCAGCAGCTTGGAATTGGTGAACACTGAAGCTTTCTTT,TRBJ1-1,TRBV5-1,.,few,14
CAWSIATGTPYSPLHF,TGTGCCTGGAGTATCGCCACCGGGACGCCTTACTCACCCCTCCACTTT,TRBJ1-6,TRBV30,.,.,16
CAWSVGGKLFF,TGTGCCTGGAGTGTAGGAGGAAAACTGTTTTTT,TRBJ1-4,TRBV30,.,.,11
CATSRDDRGIETQYF,TGTGCCACCAGCAGAGATGACAGGGGGATAGAGACCCAGTACTTC,TRBJ2-5,TRBV15,TRBD1,.,15
CASSPKDEQFF,TGTGCCAGCAGTCCTAAGGATGAGCAGTTCTTC,TRBJ2-1,TRBV12-3/TRBV12-4,.,.,11
CASSLQVVSGANVLTF,TGTGCCAGCAGCTTGCAGGTCGTCTCTGGGGCCAACGTCCTGACTTTC,TRBJ2-6,TRBV7-2,.,.,16
CAWNRGLTNEKLFF,TGTGCCTGGAATAGGGGGCTAACTAATGAAAAACTGTTTTTT,TRBJ1-4,TRBV30,TRBD1,.,14
CASGSRTDNYGYTF,TGTGCCAGCGGATCACGGACAGATAACTATGGCTACACCTTC,TRBJ1-2,TRBV6-6,.,.,14